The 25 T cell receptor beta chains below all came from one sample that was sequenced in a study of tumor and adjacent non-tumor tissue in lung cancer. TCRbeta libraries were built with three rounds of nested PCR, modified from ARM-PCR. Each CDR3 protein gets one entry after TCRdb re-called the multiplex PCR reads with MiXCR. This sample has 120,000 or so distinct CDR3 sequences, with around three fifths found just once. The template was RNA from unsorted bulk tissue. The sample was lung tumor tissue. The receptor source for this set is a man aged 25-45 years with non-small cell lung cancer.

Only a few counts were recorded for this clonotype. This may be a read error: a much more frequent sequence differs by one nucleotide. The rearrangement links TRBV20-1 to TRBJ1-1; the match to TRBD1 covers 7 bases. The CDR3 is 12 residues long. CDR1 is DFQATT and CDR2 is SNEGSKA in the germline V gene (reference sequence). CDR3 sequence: CGARQGFTEAFF. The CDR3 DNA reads TGCGGTGCAAGACAGGGTTTCACTGAAGCTTTCTTT.

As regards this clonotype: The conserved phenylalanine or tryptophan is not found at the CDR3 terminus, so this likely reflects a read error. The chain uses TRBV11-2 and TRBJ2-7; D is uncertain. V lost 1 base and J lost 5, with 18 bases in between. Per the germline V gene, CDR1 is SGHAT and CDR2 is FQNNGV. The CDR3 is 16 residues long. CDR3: CASSLVRARPLNEQYS. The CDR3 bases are TGTGCCAGCAGCTTAGTACGGGCACGGCCTCTTAACGAGCAGTACTCA.

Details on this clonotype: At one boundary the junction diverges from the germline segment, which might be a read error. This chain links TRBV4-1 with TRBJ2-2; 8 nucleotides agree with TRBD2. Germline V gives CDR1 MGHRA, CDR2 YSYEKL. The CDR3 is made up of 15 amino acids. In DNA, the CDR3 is TGCACCAGCAGCCAAAGCGGGAGTAACACCGGGGAGCTGTTTTTT. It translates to CTSSQSGSNTGELFF.

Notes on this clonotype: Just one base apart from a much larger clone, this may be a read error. Written as DNA, the CDR3 is TGTGCCAGCAGCCAAGGTGTGTTCCCTGGGGCCAACGTCCTGACTTTC. It translates to CASSQGVFPGANVLTF. The chain recombines TRBV4-2 with TRBJ2-6; D is uncertain. Germline-derived CDR1 and CDR2 are LGHNA and YNFKEQ. Trimming took off 1 base at V and 2 bases at J, with 9 bases between the two ends. This CDR3 has 16 residues.

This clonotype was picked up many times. CDR3: CASSLGGVSGNTIYF. The CDR3 bases are TGTGCCAGCAGCTTGGGAGGGGTCTCTGGAAACACCATATATTTT. The V and J genes are TRBV5-4 and TRBJ1-3, with a tentative D call TRBD1 (5 bases). CDR1 is SGHNT, CDR2 YYREEE, per germline (reference sequence). V lost 0 bases and J lost 0, with 7 bases in between. This CDR3 has 15 amino acids.

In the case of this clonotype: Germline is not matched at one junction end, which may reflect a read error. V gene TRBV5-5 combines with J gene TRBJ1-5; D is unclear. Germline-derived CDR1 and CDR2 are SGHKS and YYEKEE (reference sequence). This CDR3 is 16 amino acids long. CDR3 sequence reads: CASSLGPAYSNRPQHF. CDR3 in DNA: TGTGCCAGCAGTTTGGGTCCAGCGTATAGCAATCGGCCCCAGCATTTT.

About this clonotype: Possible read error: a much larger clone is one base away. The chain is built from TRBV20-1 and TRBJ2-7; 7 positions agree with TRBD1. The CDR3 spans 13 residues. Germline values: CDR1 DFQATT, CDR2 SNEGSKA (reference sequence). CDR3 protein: CNARKQGSYEQYF. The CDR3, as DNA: TGCAATGCTCGGAAACAGGGGTCCTACGAGCAGTACTTC.

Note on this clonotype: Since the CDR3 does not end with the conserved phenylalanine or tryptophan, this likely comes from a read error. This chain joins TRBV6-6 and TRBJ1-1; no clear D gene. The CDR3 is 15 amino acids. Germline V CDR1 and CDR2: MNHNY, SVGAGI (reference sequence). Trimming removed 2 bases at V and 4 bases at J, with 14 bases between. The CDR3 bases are TGTGCCAGCAGTTACCGGCGGATGGGAATCACTGAAGCTTTCATT. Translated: CASSYRRMGITEAFI.

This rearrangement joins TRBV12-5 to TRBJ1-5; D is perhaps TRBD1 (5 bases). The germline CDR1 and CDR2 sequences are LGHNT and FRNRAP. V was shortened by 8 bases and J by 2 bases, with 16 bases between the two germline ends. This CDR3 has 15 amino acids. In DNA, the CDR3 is TGTGCTAGTACCCTTATTGGGGGAGGCAATCAGCCCCAGCATTTT. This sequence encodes CASTLIGGGNQPQHF.

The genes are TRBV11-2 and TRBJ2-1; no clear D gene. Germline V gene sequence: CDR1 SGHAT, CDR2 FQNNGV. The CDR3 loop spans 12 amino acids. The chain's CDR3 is CDSSPPWDEQFF. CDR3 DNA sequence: TGTGACAGTAGCCCCCCGTGGGATGAGCAGTTCTTC. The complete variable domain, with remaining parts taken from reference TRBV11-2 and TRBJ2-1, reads EAGVAQSPRYKIIEKRQSVAFWCNPISGHATLYWYQQILGQGPKLLIQFQNNGVVDDSQLPKDRFSAERLKGVDSTLKIQPAKLEDSAVYLCDSSPPWDEQFFGPGTRLTVL.

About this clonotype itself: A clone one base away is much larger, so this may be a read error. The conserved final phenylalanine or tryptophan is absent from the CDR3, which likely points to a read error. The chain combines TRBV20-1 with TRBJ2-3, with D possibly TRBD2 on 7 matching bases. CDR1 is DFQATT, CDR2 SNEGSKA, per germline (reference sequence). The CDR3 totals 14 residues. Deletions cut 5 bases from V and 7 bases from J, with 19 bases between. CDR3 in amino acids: CSAPTRGGLHTQYL. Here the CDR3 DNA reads TGCAGTGCTCCGACGAGGGGGGGCCTGCATACGCAGTATTTG.

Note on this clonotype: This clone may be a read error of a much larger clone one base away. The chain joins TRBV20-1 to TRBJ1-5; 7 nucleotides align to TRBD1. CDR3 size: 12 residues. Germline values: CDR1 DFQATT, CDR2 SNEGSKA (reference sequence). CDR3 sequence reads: CSARQGGQPQNF. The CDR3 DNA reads TGCAGTGCTCGACAGGGAGGTCAGCCCCAGAATTTT.

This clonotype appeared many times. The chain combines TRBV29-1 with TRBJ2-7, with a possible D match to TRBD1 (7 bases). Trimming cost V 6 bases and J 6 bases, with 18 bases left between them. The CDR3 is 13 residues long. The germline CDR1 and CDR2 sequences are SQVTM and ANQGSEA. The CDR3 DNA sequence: TGCAGCGTCGGCCCCTCGCAGGGGGGCGAGCAGTACTTC. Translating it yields CSVGPSQGGEQYF.

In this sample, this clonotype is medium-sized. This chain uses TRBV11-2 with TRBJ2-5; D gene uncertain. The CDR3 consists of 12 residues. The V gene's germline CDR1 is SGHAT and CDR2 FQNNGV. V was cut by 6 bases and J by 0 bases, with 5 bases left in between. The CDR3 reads CASSRDQETQYF. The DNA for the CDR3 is TGTGCCAGCAGTAGGGACCAAGAGACCCAGTACTTC.

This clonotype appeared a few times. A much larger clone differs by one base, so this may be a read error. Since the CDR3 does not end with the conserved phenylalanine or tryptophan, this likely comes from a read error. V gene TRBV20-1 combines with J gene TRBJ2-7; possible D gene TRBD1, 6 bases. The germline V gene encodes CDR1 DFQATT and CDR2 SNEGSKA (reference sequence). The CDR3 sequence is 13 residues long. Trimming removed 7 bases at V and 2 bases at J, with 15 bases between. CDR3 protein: CSVPGHGTYEQYL. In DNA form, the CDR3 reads TGCAGTGTTCCGGGACATGGAACCTACGAGCAGTACTTA.

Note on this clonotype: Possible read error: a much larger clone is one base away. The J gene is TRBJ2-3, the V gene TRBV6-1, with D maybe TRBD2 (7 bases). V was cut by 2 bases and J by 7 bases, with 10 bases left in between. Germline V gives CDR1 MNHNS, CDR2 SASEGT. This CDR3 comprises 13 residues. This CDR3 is CASSERGANTQYF. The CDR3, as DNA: TGTGCCAGCAGTGAACGGGGGGCGAATACGCAGTATTTT.

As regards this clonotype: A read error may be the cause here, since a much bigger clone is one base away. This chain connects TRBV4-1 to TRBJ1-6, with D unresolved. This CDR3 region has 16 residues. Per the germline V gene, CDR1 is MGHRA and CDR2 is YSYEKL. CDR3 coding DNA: TGCGCCAGGAGCCAATTGGCGGCTACTTTTAATTCACCCCTCCACTTT. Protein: CARSQLAATFNSPLHF.

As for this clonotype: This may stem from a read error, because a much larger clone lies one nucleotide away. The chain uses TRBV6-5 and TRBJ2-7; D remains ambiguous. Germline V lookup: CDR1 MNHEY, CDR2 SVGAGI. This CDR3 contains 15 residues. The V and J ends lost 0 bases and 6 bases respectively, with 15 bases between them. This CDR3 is CASSYSSQEGCEQYF. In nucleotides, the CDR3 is TGTGCCAGCAGTTACTCGAGTCAGGAAGGCTGCGAGCAGTACTTC.

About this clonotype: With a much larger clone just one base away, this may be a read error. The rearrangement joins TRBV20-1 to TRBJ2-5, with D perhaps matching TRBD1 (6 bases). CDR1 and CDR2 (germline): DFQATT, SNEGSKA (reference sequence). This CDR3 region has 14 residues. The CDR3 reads CSDRENRVGETQYF. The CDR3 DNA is TGCAGTGATAGAGAGAACAGGGTGGGAGAGACCCAGTACTTC.

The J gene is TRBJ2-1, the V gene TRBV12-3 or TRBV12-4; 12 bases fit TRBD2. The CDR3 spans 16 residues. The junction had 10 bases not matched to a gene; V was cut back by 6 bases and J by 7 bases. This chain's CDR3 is CASRLETSGRYNEQFF. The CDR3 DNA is TGTGCCAGCAGACTGGAGACTAGCGGGAGATATAATGAGCAGTTCTTC.

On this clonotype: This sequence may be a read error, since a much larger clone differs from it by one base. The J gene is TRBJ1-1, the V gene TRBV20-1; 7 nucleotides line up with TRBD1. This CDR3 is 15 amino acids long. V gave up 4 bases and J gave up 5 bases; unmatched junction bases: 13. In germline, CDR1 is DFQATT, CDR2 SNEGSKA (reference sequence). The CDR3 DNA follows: TGCAGTGCTAAGCCCCTAGAGCAGGGGGAGACTGAAGCTTTCTTT. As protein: CSAKPLEQGETEAFF.

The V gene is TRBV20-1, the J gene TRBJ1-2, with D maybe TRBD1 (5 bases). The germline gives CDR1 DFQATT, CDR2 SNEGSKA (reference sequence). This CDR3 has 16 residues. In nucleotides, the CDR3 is TGCATTGCCCCAAAGCAGGGAGGAAACGTATGGAATGGCTACACCTTC. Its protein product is CIAPKQGGNVWNGYTF.

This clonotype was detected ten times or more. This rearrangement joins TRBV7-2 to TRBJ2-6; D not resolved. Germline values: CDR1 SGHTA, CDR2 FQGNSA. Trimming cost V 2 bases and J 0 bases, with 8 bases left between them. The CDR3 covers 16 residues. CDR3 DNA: TGTGCCAGCAGCTTATTGTCGGGCTCTGGGGCCAACGTCCTGACTTTC. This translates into CASSLLSGSGANVLTF. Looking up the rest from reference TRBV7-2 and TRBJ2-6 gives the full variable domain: GAGVSQSPSNKVTEKGKDVELRCDPISGHTALYWYRQSLGQGLEFLIYFQGNSAPDKSGLPSDRFSAERTGGSVSTLTIQRTQQEDSAVYLCASSLLSGSGANVLTFGAGSRLTVL.

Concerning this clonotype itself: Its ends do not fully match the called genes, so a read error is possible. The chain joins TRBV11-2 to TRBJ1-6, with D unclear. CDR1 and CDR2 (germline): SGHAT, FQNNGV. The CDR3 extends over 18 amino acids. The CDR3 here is CASSPAEGGTMGNSPLHF. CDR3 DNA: TGCGCCAGCAGCCCCGCAGAGGGCGGCACGATGGGAAATTCACCCCTCCACTTT.

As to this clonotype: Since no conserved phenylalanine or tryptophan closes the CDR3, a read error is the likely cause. CDR3 loop: CASSLDRNTEAFL. For the CDR3, the DNA is TGTGCCAGCAGCTTAGATCGAAATACTGAAGCTTTCCTT. This chain links TRBV11-2 with TRBJ1-1, with D uncertain. The CDR3 sequence is 13 residues long. With 0 bases removed from V and 5 bases from J, the gap between germline ends came to 7 bases. Germline CDR1 reads SGHAT; CDR2 reads FQNNGV.